This T cell receptor (beta chain) was captured in a study of shared clonotypes between healthy human individuals. In the study overall: A donor's plate count was three for CD4 naive and three for CD4 memory; CD8 naive had two and CD8 memory one.

CDR1 is SGHNT and CDR2 is YENEEA in the germline V gene. After removal of 5 bases from V and 4 bases from J, the junction contained 6 bases not matched to a gene. The CDR3 loop spans 14 amino acids. TCRdb's table, derived via immunoSEQ multiplex PCR, lists solely in-frame clones and lacks some. This sample yields about 980,000 clones, of which over 75% are seen a single time; approximately 1.5% belongs to the top ten. Concerning this clone: Its antigen remains unknown.

CD4+ cells yielded CD45RA+ naive and CD45RA-negative memory subsets. Overall study results and limits: Large depth notwithstanding, sorted-subset sequencing proved incomplete by rarefaction.

V gene TRBV11-3 combines with J gene TRBJ2-7, with 9 bases identical to TRBD1. This TCR derives from a man between 18 and 35 years old in good health. The sample was memory CD4+ T cells sorted from blood. The subset denotes: CD45RA-negative fraction. CDR3 protein: CASSPIGTGYEQYF. The DNA of the CDR3 is TGTGCCAGCAGCCCAATCGGGACAGGGTACGAGCAGTACTTC.